This record looks at one T cell receptor (beta chain) sequence and its context. The record originates from a study of PD-1 blockade in mismatch repair-deficient tumors. Across the whole study: Patients had approximately 12 mismatch repair-deficient cancer types and were previously treated and progressing.

Germline V gives CDR1 MNHNY, CDR2 SVGAGI (reference sequence). The CDR3 contains 16 residues. Between the trimmed V and J ends, which lost 2 bases and 0 bases, there was a span of 11 bases. TCR sequencing covered a few patients who responded to pembrolizumab. Produced via immunoSEQ multiplex PCR; TCRdb's table is partial and in-frame only. The sample carries roughly 130,000 clones, roughly 90% recorded once. The chain links TRBV6-6 to TRBJ1-3, with a possible D match to TRBD1 (5 bases). The specimen comprised peripheral blood, sampled about 17 months after starting pembrolizumab. The receptor comes from an adult with mismatch repair-deficient cancer. CDR3 residues: CASSYGALSSGNTIYF. The DNA of the CDR3 is TGTGCCAGCAGTTACGGGGCACTCAGCTCTGGAAACACCATATATTTT.